One and the same sample provided the 15 T cell receptor beta chains below, sequenced in a study of PD-1 blockade in mismatch repair-deficient tumors (dated by TCRdb to 2015 to 2018). Their specific antigens are unknown. The meaning of the sample's time point label: roughly 10-day in vitro stimulation with candidate neoantigen peptide 4. The library was obtained by the immunoSEQ multiplex PCR assay. TCRdb took over this immuneACCESS table, retaining in-frame rearrangements with V and J assigned. Such tables are incomplete; in checked studies, under half of the missing clones stem from an unresolved V gene, and the remainder is unexplained. Within this sample are 14,000 or so clones, with approximately 81% of them counted one time only. 20% to 25% of the sample is held by the ten biggest clonotypes. This material consisted of cells cultured in vitro, taken from a patient treated with pembrolizumab. These TCRs come from an adult with mismatch repair-deficient cancer.

The chain employs TRBV28 and TRBJ2-2, with D possibly being TRBD2 (5 bases). CDR1 and CDR2 (germline): MDHEN, SYDVKM. The CDR3 runs to 12 residues. Deletions cut 10 bases from V and 7 bases from J, with 13 bases between. The CDR3 is CATEEGDGELFF. The CDR3 DNA reads TGTGCCACGGAAGAGGGAGACGGGGAGCTGTTTTTT.

The V gene is TRBV11-2, the J gene TRBJ1-1, with D perhaps TRBD1 (5 bases). Germline CDR1 SGHAT, CDR2 FQNNGV. V was pared by 1 base and J by 6 bases, with 18 bases between. The CDR3 contains 16 residues. CDR3 in amino acids: CASSLARGSLGAEAFF. The CDR3 DNA reads as TGTGCCAGCAGCTTAGCTCGGGGGAGCCTGGGGGCTGAAGCTTTCTTT. The full variable domain, with the rest looked up from reference TRBV11-2 and TRBJ1-1, is EAGVAQSPRYKIIEKRQSVAFWCNPISGHATLYWYQQILGQGPKLLIQFQNNGVVDDSQLPKDRFSAERLKGVDSTLKIQPAKLEDSAVYLCASSLARGSLGAEAFFGQGTRLTVV.

V and J are TRBV5-6 and TRBJ1-4; D is uncertain. Germline V gene data show CDR1 as SGHDT and CDR2 as YYEEEE. V was shortened by 4 bases and J by 8 bases, with 30 bases between the two germline ends. This CDR3 comprises 19 residues. The DNA of the CDR3 is TGTGCCAGCAGCCCTGTGGTAGAGGGAATTGTTTTGAGAATAGAAAAACTGTTTTTT. It yields the protein CASSPVVEGIVLRIEKLFF. Drawing the rest from reference TRBV5-6 and TRBJ1-4, the complete variable domain is DAGVTQSPTHLIKTRGQQVTLRCSPKSGHDTVSWYQQALGQGPQFIFQYYEEEERQRGNFPDRFSGHQFPNYSSELNVNALLLGDSALYLCASSPVVEGIVLRIEKLFFGSGTQLSVL.

The chain recombines TRBV19 with TRBJ2-4; TRBD1 agrees at 10 bases. Trimming cost V 5 bases and J 6 bases; bases outside gene matches: 7. CDR1 LNHDA and CDR2 SQIVND come from the germline V gene (reference sequence). CDR3 size: 15 residues. CDR3 region: CASSAMTGGGNIQYF. In DNA, the CDR3 is TGTGCCAGTAGTGCAATGACAGGGGGCGGAAACATTCAGTACTTC.

J is TRBJ1-2 and V is TRBV5-1, with unresolved D. Trimming pared 0 bases from V and 4 bases from J, leaving 7 bases between. This CDR3 contains 13 residues. Germline V CDR1 and CDR2: SGHRS, YFSETQ. This chain's CDR3 is CASSLESTYGYTF. The CDR3 nucleotides are TGCGCCAGCAGCTTGGAATCCACCTATGGCTACACCTTC.

The chain recombines TRBV15 with TRBJ2-1, with 10 bases lining up with TRBD2. The junction had 5 bases not matched to a gene; V was cut back by 0 bases and J by 6 bases. This CDR3 spans 16 amino acids. Looked up from germline, CDR1 is LNHNV and CDR2 is YYDKDF (reference sequence). In DNA form, the CDR3 reads TGTGCCACCAGCAGAGATCTAAGCGGGGGGGGCAATGAGCAGTTCTTC. Protein product: CATSRDLSGGGNEQFF.

The gene calls are TRBV7-8 and TRBJ1-4, with a possible D match to TRBD1 (5 bases). The CDR3 length is 18 residues. Trimming shortened V by 5 bases and J by 3 bases, and 22 bases separated the two germline ends. Germline-derived CDR1 and CDR2 are SGHVS and FQNEAQ. The CDR3 is CASSDTPGPEVANEKLFF. DNA for the CDR3: TGTGCCAGCAGCGACACTCCGGGACCCGAAGTAGCTAATGAAAAACTGTTTTTT.

V and J are TRBV19 and TRBJ2-1; 7 positions match TRBD2. This CDR3 is built from 15 residues. Trimming removed 7 bases from V and 6 bases from J; junction bases left unmatched: 12. In germline, CDR1 is LNHDA, CDR2 SQIVND (reference sequence). CDR3: CASTKGTTLLNEQFF. The CDR3 region has the DNA TGTGCCAGTACCAAAGGGACTACCCTCCTCAATGAGCAGTTCTTC.

This clone was detected only once. This chain connects TRBV5-1 to TRBJ1-4; D is undetermined. The CDR3 totals 15 residues. V lost 5 bases and J 4 bases, leaving 15 bases between the germline ends. Germline V gene sequence: CDR1 SGHRS, CDR2 YFSETQ. The CDR3 is CASSTQSGFNEKLFF. CDR3 coding DNA: TGCGCCAGCAGTACCCAGTCGGGATTTAATGAAAAACTGTTTTTT.

Here the CDR3 reads CAWSLGLAGAYEQYF. As DNA, the CDR3 is TGTGCCTGGAGTCTGGGACTAGCGGGAGCCTACGAGCAGTACTTC. The chain has TRBV30 and TRBJ2-7, with 14 bases aligning to TRBD2. V gave up 2 bases and J gave up 2 bases; unmatched junction bases: 2. The CDR3 has 15 amino acids. CDR1 is GTSNPN and CDR2 is SVGIG in the germline V gene (reference sequence).

A note on this clone: The junction and the germline gene differ at one end; a read error may be behind it. The chain combines TRBV27 with TRBJ2-1; TRBD2 aligns across 12 bases. Germline loops: CDR1 MNHEY, CDR2 SMNVEV (reference sequence). CDR3 length equals 17 residues. The CDR3 loop is CASSLYLAGGVLNEQLF. In DNA, the CDR3 is TGTGCCAGCAGTTTATACCTAGCGGGAGGGGTCCTTAATGAGCAGCTCTTC.

The table lists this clone with a few counts. The chain carries TRBV2 and TRBJ1-2; D is ambiguous. This CDR3 comprises 11 residues. V was shortened by 3 bases and J by 2 bases, with 1 base between the two germline ends. Germline V gene sequence: CDR1 SNHLY, CDR2 FYNNEI. CDR3 region: CASSENYGYTF. CDR3 coding DNA: TGTGCCAGCAGTGAGAACTATGGCTACACCTTC. Using reference TRBV2 and TRBJ1-2 for the parts outside the CDR3, the full variable domain is EPEVTQTPSHQVTQMGQEVILRCVPISNHLYFYWYRQILGQKVEFLVSFYNNEISEKSEIFDDQFSVERPDGSNFTLKIRSTKLEDSAMYFCASSENYGYTFGSGTRLTVV.

The chain joins TRBV30 to TRBJ2-3, with 8 bases that match TRBD1. Germline-derived CDR1 and CDR2 are GTSNPN and SVGIG (reference sequence). The CDR3 is 16 amino acids. The J segment lost 2 bases and the V segment lost 0 bases, leaving 7 bases of the junction unmatched. This chain's CDR3 is CAWSVTGGWPTDTQYF. In DNA, the CDR3 is TGTGCCTGGAGTGTAACAGGGGGGTGGCCCACAGATACGCAGTATTTT.

The V and J genes are TRBV27 and TRBJ1-2, with 8 bases identical to TRBD1. The germline CDR1 and CDR2 sequences are MNHEY and SMNVEV (reference sequence). The CDR3 sequence is 14 residues long. Trimming cost V 6 bases and J 2 bases; bases outside gene matches: 5. The CDR3 region has the DNA TGTGCCAGCAGGTACCAGGGGGCGAACTATGGCTACACCTTC. Its translation: CASRYQGANYGYTF.

The chain recombines TRBV18 with TRBJ1-1; 7 bases match TRBD1. The V and J ends lost 2 bases and 9 bases, in that order; junction bases with no gene match: 3. In germline, CDR1 is KGHSH, CDR2 LQKENI. CDR3 size: 12 residues. The chain's CDR3 is CASSPVQGQAFF. The DNA for the CDR3 is TGTGCCAGCTCACCAGTACAGGGGCAAGCTTTCTTT. Complete variable domain (other parts from reference TRBV18 and TRBJ1-1): NAGVMQNPRHLVRRRGQEARLRCSPMKGHSHVYWYRQLPEEGLKFMVYLQKENIIDESGMPKERFSAEFPKEGPSILRIQQVVRGDSAAYFCASSPVQGQAFFGQGTRLTVV.